This T cell receptor beta chain was identified in a study of control samples from healthy donors and cancer patients. The count of this clone is one. Data came from immunoSEQ multiplex PCR; TCRdb stores just in-frame clones and leaves some out. The table lists more than 45,000 clones, 93% of them singletons. The CDR3 loop spans 14 amino acids. The V and J ends lost 5 bases and 2 bases respectively, with 10 bases between them. Germline V gives CDR1 KGHDR, CDR2 SFDVKD. This rearrangement joins TRBV24-1 to TRBJ2-3; D is possibly TRBD1 (6 bases). Sequencing was performed on PBMCs. This clonotype was obtained from a woman between 50 and 59 years old with head and neck cancer. CDR3 in amino acids: CATSVRGYTDTQYF. CDR3 bases: TGTGCCACCAGTGTCAGGGGATACACAGATACGCAGTATTTT.